The clone carrying this T cell receptor beta chain appeared a few times. The CDR3 consists of 12 residues. V was pared by 6 bases and J by 4 bases, with 2 bases of the junction left unmatched. Per germline, CDR1 ENHRY and CDR2 SYGVKD. The data are from a study of OX40 agonist ivuxolimab in advanced cancers. Study summary: Treatment received earlier with anti-PD-1, anti-PD-L1 or anti-CTLA-4 agents was allowed, and over 30% had some.

Excluded were patients having autoimmune disease history or systemic immunosuppression. Method: immunoSEQ multiplex PCR; TCRdb's copy keeps in-frame clones and lacks some. The sample yields roughly 100,000 clones, more than 75% seen once. Specimen: CD4+ or CD8+ T cells sorted from blood, collected in a trial of the OX40 agonist ivuxolimab. The chain recombines TRBV10-3 with TRBJ1-2; TRBD1 aligns across 7 bases. This clonotype was sampled from an adult with an advanced solid tumor such as melanoma, head and neck, liver or kidney cancer. The CDR3 DNA reads TGTGCCATCAGGGGGGACAGCTATGGCTACACCTTC. It yields the protein CAIRGDSYGYTF.